These 6 T cell receptor beta chains were sequenced from one sample in a study of cytomegalovirus exposure and HLA in healthy donors. Amplification used 60 Vbeta primers and 13 Jbeta primers. Data came from immunoSEQ multiplex PCR; TCRdb stores just in-frame clones and leaves some out. The table shows 120,000 to 150,000 clones, with 66% occurring only once. The source material was PBMCs. These receptor sequences come from an older woman in good health and CMV-seronegative.

This clone was seen a few times. The J gene is TRBJ1-4, the V gene TRBV14; D possibly corresponds to TRBD1 (6 bases). Trimming pared 1 base from V and 7 bases from J, leaving 16 bases between. The CDR3 has 16 amino acids. Germline assignment: CDR1 SGHDN and CDR2 FVKESK. The CDR3 sequence is CASSQGDRPLGEKLFF. The CDR3 nucleotides read TGTGCCAGCAGCCAAGGTGACAGGCCCTTGGGTGAAAAACTGTTTTTT.

The rearrangement joins TRBV7-3 to TRBJ2-5, with TRBD2 identical over 8 bases. CDR3 length: 15 amino acids. With V trimmed by 3 bases and J by 3 bases, 6 bases remained unmatched. Germline-derived CDR1 and CDR2 are SGHTA and FQGTGA. The CDR3: CASSFGGSGEETQYF. The DNA for the CDR3 is TGTGCCAGCAGCTTCGGGGGTAGCGGGGAAGAGACCCAGTACTTC.

This clone was counted once. The chain couples TRBV6-5 to TRBJ1-1, with 11 bases identical to TRBD1. Germline V gene sequence: CDR1 MNHEY, CDR2 SVGAGI. Trimming took 5 bases from V and 10 from J; bases not matched to a gene: 12. This CDR3 has 15 residues. The CDR3 protein is CASSLGQGAGWGAFF. The DNA for the CDR3 is TGTGCCAGCAGTCTAGGACAGGGGGCAGGGTGGGGAGCTTTCTTT.

The chain combines TRBV18 with TRBJ2-7; 12 bases line up with TRBD2. Germline V gene lookup returns CDR1 KGHSH and CDR2 LQKENI. This CDR3 region has 15 residues. V dropped 5 bases and J dropped 7; count of bases not matched to a gene: 9. CDR3 residues: CASSSLAGGPGEQYF. The CDR3 nucleotides are TGTGCCAGCTCATCTCTAGCGGGAGGGCCCGGAGAGCAGTACTTC.

CDR3 amino acids: CASSLGPGLAGNEQFF. For the CDR3, the DNA is TGTGCCAGCAGCCTTGGACCGGGACTAGCGGGGAATGAGCAGTTCTTC. The gene calls are TRBV7-3 and TRBJ2-1; TRBD2 matches at 13 bases. Germline V lookup: CDR1 SGHTA, CDR2 FQGTGA. Germline trimming cut 5 bases from V and 7 bases from J; bases unmatched to any gene: 8. The length of the CDR3 is 16 residues.

This chain links TRBV7-2 with TRBJ2-7; D gene ambiguous. This CDR3 contains 15 residues. In germline, CDR1 is SGHTA, CDR2 FQGNSA. The V gene lost 4 bases and the J gene lost 3 bases, with 16 bases spanning the gap. CDR3 DNA sequence: TGTGCCAGCAGCTCGAATCCCTCACCCGGCTACGAGCAGTACTTC. The encoded protein is CASSSNPSPGYEQYF.